The clone carrying this T cell receptor (beta chain) was picked up a small number of times. This entry belongs to a study of early T cells in non-severe SARS-CoV-2 infection. Study overall: RNA in bulk from unsorted whole blood was sequenced, and chains were unpaired.

The library protocol tagged individual cDNA molecules with unique molecular identifiers. TCRdb called the 5' RACE reads again in MiXCR, with one record for every CDR3 protein. The table lists 85,000 to 100,000 distinct CDR3 sequences, approximately 17% of them singletons. The sequence was collected from an adult who was a healthcare worker with PCR-confirmed SARS-CoV-2 infection or an uninfected control (not recorded which). The input for sequencing was whole blood, taken at baseline.

The CDR3 DNA is TGTGCCGGGGGAGCGGGAGTTACTCTGGATGAGCAGTTCTTC. It codes for CAGGAGVTLDEQFF. The chain has TRBV6-4 and TRBJ2-1; 8 nucleotides agree with TRBD2. V gave up 11 bases and J gave up 8 bases; unmatched junction bases: 14. CDR1 and CDR2 (germline): MRHNA, SNTAGT. This CDR3 has 14 residues.